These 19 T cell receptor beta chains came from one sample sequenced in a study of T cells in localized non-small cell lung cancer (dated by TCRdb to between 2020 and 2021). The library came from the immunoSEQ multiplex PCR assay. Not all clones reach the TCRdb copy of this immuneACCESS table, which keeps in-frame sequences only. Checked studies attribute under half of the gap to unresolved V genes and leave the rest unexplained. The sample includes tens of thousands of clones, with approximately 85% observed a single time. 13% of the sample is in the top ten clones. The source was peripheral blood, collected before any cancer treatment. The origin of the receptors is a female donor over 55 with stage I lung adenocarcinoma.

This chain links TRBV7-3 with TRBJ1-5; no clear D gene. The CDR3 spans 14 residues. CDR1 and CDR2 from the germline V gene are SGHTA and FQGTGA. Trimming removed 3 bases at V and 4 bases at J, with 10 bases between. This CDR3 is CASSFDGLNQPQHF. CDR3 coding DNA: TGTGCCAGCAGCTTTGACGGGTTAAATCAGCCCCAGCATTTT.

CDR3 DNA: TGTGCCAGCAGCTCAACTACTGGAGCCTACAATGAGCAGTTCTTC. Amino acids: CASSSTTGAYNEQFF. The V and J genes are TRBV11-3 and TRBJ2-1; D remains ambiguous. Per germline, CDR1 SGHNT and CDR2 YENEEA. V was shortened by 4 bases and J by 2 bases, with 12 bases between the two germline ends. The CDR3 runs 15 residues. Based on the CDR3 plus reference TRBV11-3 and TRBJ2-1, the full variable domain is EAGVVQSPRYKIIEKKQPVAFWCNPISGHNTLYWYLQNLGQGPELLIRYENEEAVDDSQLPKDRFSAERLKGVDSTLKIQPAELGDSAVYLCASSSTTGAYNEQFFGPGTRLTVL.

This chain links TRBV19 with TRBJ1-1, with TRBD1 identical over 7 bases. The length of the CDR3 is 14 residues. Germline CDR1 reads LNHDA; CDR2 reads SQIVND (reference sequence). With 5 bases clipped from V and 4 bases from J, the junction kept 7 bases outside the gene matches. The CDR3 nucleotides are TGTGCCAGTAGTCCACAGGGGATTTCCACTGAAGCTTTCTTT. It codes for CASSPQGISTEAFF.

The CDR3 here is CASSYGTGSNQPQHF. The CDR3 bases are TGTGCCAGCAGTTACGGGACAGGTAGCAATCAGCCCCAGCATTTT. J is TRBJ1-5 and V is TRBV28, with 8 bases identical to TRBD1. Germline CDR1 and CDR2: MDHEN and SYDVKM. V lost 4 bases and J lost 0; bases outside the gene matches: 2. There are 15 residues in the CDR3. Supplemented by reference TRBV28 and TRBJ1-5, the full variable domain reads DVKVTQSSRYLVKRTGEKVFLECVQDMDHENMFWYRQDPGLGLRLIYFSYDVKMKEKGDIPEGYSVSREKKERFSLILESASTNQTSMYLCASSYGTGSNQPQHFGDGTRLSIL.

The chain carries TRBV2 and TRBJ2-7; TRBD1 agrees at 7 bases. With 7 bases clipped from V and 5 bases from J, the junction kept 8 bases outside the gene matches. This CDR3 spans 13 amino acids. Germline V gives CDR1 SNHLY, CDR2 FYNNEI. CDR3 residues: CASNGDRVNEQYF. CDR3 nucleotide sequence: TGTGCCAGCAACGGAGACAGGGTCAACGAGCAGTACTTC.

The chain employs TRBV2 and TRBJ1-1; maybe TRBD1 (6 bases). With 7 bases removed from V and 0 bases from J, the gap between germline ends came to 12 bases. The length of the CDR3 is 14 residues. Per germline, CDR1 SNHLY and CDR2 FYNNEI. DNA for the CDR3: TGTGCCAGCATAGGGGACACATTGAACACTGAAGCTTTCTTT. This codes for CASIGDTLNTEAFF.

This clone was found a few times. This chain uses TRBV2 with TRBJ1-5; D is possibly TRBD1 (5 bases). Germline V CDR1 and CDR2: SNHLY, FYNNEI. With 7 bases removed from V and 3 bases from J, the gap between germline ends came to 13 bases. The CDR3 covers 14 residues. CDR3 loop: CASTGQDLNQPQHF. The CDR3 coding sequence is TGTGCCAGCACTGGACAAGATCTCAATCAGCCCCAGCATTTT. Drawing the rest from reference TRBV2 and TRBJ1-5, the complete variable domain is EPEVTQTPSHQVTQMGQEVILRCVPISNHLYFYWYRQILGQKVEFLVSFYNNEISEKSEIFDDQFSVERPDGSNFTLKIRSTKLEDSAMYFCASTGQDLNQPQHFGDGTRLSIL.

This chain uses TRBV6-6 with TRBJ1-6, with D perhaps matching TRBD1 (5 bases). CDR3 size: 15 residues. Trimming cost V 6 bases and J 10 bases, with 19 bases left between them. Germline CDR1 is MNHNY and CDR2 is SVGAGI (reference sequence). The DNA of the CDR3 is TGTGCCAGCAGGGCTGGGCAGGGACTTTTATCACCCCTCCACTTT. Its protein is CASRAGQGLLSPLHF.

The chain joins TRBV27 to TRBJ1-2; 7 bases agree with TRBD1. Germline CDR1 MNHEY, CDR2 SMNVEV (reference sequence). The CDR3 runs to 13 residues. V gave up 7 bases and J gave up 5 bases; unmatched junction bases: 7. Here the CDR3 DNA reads TGTGCCAGCACTCCAGGGGGGCAGTATGGCTACACCTTC. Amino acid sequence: CASTPGGQYGYTF.

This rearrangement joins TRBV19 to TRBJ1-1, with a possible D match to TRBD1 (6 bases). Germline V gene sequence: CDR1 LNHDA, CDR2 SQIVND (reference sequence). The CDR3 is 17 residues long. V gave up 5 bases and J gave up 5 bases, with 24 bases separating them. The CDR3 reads CASSLGAGTGGRTEAFF. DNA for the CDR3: TGTGCCAGTAGTTTGGGGGCCGGGACCGGAGGTCGGACTGAAGCTTTCTTT.

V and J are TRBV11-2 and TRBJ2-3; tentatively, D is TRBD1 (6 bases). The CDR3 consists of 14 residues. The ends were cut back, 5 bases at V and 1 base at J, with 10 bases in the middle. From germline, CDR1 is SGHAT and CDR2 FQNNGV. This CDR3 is CASSRRQGTDTQYF. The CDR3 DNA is TGTGCCAGCAGCCGGAGACAGGGCACAGATACGCAGTATTTT.

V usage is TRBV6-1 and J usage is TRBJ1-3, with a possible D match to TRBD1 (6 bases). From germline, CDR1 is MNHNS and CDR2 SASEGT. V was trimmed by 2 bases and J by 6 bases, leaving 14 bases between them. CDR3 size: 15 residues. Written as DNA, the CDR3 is TGTGCCAGCAGTGAAAGGGGGACTTATCCAAACACCATATATTTT. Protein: CASSERGTYPNTIYF.

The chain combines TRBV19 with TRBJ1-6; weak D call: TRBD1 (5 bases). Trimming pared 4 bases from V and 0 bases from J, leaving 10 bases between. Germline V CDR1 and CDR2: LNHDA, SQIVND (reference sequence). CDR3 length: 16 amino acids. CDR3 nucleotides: TGTGCCAGTAGTAGCAGGGCGAGCTCCTATAATTCACCCCTCCACTTT. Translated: CASSSRASSYNSPLHF.

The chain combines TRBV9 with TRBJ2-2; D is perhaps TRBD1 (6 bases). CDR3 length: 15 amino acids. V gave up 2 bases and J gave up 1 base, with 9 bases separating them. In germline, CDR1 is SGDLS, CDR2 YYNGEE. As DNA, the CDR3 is TGTGCCAGCAGCGTGGGACACGTGAACACCGGGGAGCTGTTTTTT. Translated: CASSVGHVNTGELFF.

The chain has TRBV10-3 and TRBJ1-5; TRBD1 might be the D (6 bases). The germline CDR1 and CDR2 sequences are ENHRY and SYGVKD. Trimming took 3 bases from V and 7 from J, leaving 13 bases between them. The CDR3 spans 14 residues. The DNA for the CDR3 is TGTGCCATCAGTGACAGGGGCGCGGGGCAGCCCCAGCATTTT. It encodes CAISDRGAGQPQHF.

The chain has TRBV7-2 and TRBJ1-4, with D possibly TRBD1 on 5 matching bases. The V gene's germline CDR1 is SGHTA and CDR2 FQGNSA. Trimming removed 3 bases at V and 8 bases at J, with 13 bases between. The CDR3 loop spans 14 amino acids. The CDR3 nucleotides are TGTGCCAGCAGCTTCGAGCCCTCAGGGGAAAAACTGTTTTTT. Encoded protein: CASSFEPSGEKLFF.

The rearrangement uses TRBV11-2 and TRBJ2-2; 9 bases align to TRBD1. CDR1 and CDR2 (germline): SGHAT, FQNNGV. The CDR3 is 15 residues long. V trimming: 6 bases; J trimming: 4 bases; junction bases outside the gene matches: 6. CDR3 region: CASRTTGGGTGELFF. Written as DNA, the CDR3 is TGTGCCAGCAGGACGACAGGGGGGGGCACCGGGGAGCTGTTTTTT.

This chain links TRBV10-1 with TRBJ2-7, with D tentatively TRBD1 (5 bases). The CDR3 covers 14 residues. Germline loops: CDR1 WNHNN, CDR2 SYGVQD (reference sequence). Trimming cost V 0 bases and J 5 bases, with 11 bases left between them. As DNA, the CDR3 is TGCGCCAGCAGTGAGTCTGTTGGGGCGCACGAGCAGTACTTC. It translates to CASSESVGAHEQYF.

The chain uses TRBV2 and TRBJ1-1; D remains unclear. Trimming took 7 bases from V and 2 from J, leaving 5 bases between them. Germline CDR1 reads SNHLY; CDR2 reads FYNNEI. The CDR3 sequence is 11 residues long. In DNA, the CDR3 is TGTGCCAGCAAGGTTAACACTGAAGCTTTCTTT. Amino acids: CASKVNTEAFF. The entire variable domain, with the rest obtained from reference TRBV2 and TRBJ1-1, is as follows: EPEVTQTPSHQVTQMGQEVILRCVPISNHLYFYWYRQILGQKVEFLVSFYNNEISEKSEIFDDQFSVERPDGSNFTLKIRSTKLEDSAMYFCASKVNTEAFFGQGTRLTVV.